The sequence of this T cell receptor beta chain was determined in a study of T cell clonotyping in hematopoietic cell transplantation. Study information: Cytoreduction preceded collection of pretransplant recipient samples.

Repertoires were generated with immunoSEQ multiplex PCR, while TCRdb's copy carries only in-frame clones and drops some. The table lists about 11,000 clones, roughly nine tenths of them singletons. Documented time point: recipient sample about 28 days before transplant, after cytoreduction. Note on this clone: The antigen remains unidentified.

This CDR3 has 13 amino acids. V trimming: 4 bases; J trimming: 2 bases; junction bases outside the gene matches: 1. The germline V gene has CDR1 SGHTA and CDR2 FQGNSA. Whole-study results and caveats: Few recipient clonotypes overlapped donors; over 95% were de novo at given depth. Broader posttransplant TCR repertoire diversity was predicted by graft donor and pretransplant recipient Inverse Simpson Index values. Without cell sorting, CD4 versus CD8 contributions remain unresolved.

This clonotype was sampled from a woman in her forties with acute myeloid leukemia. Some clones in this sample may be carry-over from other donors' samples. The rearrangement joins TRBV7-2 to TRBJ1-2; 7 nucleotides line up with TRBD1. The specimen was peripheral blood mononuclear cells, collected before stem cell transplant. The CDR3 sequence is CASSSGQNYGYTF. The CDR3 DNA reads TGTGCCAGCAGCTCGGGACAGAACTATGGCTACACCTTC.